The 24 T cell receptor beta chains reported below all come from one sample, sequenced in a study of PD-1 blockade in mismatch repair-deficient tumors. Profiled with immunoSEQ multiplex PCR; TCRdb holds only in-frame clones, not every one. The sample has 120,000 or so clones, approximately 90% seen once; the top ten hold about 13%. Material: peripheral blood, obtained 44 weeks after starting pembrolizumab. The receptors come from an adult with mismatch repair-deficient cancer.

The chain is built from TRBV4-1 and TRBJ2-7, with unresolved D. V was cut by 0 bases and J by 1 base, with 4 bases left in between. The CDR3 loop spans 13 amino acids. Germline CDR1 is MGHRA and CDR2 is YSYEKL. CDR3 DNA sequence: TGCGCCAGCAGCCAAGAAGGGTCCTACGAGCAGTACTTC. This codes for CASSQEGSYEQYF.

The chain links TRBV6-5 to TRBJ2-3; D gene ambiguous. The V end lost 4 bases, the J end lost 4 bases, and 6 bases lay between the germline ends. Germline V lookup: CDR1 MNHEY, CDR2 SVGAGI. This CDR3 comprises 12 residues. CDR3 residues: CASSSPPDTQYF. In nucleotides, the CDR3 is TGTGCCAGCAGTTCCCCCCCAGATACGCAGTATTTT.

V is TRBV7-2 and J is TRBJ2-7; tentative D call: TRBD2 (5 bases). Germline V lookup: CDR1 SGHTA, CDR2 FQGNSA. Trimming cost V 7 bases and J 2 bases, with 15 bases left between them. The CDR3 is 14 amino acids. The CDR3 DNA sequence: TGTGCCAGCAAAATGGACGGGGAAACCTACGAGCAGTACTTC. The encoded protein is CASKMDGETYEQYF.

Details on this clone: Within the sample, other DNA sequences also encode this same CDR3. The chain couples TRBV2 to TRBJ2-5, with D tentatively TRBD1 (6 bases). The germline V and J ends were trimmed by 7 bases and 4 bases, with 7 bases remaining between them. CDR1 is SNHLY and CDR2 is FYNNEI in the germline V gene. This CDR3 has 11 amino acids. The CDR3 here is CASKQGETQYF. Written as DNA, the CDR3 is TGTGCCAGCAAACAGGGAGAGACCCAGTACTTC.

V usage is TRBV4-2 and J usage is TRBJ1-2; D is ambiguous. The CDR3 runs 14 residues. V was trimmed by 0 bases and J by 2 bases, leaving 7 bases between them. Looked up from germline, CDR1 is LGHNA and CDR2 is YNFKEQ. The CDR3 DNA reads as TGTGCCAGCAGCCAAGAGCTGGGGAACTATGGCTACACCTTC. Protein product: CASSQELGNYGYTF.

The chain joins TRBV19 to TRBJ2-3; D remains ambiguous. Germline assignment: CDR1 LNHDA and CDR2 SQIVND (reference sequence). The CDR3 has 14 residues. V lost 1 base, J lost 4 bases, and 9 bases lay in between. The CDR3 bases are TGTGCCAGTAGTATAGGAAGGACCGCAGATACGCAGTATTTT. Its translation: CASSIGRTADTQYF. Using reference TRBV19 and TRBJ2-3 for the parts outside the CDR3, the full variable domain is DGGITQSPKYLFRKEGQNVTLSCEQNLNHDAMYWYRQDPGQGLRLIYYSQIVNDFQKGDIAEGYSVSREKKESFPLTVTSAQKNPTAFYLCASSIGRTADTQYFGPGTRLTVL.

The chain links TRBV4-1 to TRBJ2-7; 10 bases are shared with TRBD2. CDR1 MGHRA and CDR2 YSYEKL come from the germline V gene. The CDR3 consists of 16 residues. V lost 3 bases to trimming and J lost 4 bases; unmatched junction nucleotides: 9. The CDR3 coding sequence is TGCGCCAGCAGCCAGGTTCCACTAGCGGGAACTTACGAGCAGTACTTC. Protein product: CASSQVPLAGTYEQYF.

The chain uses TRBV6-6 and TRBJ1-2; maybe TRBD1 (6 bases). The V gene's germline CDR1 is MNHNY and CDR2 SVGAGI (reference sequence). Trimming took 6 bases from V and 2 from J, leaving 10 bases between them. The CDR3 is made up of 13 amino acids. Here the CDR3 reads CASRRTENYGYTF. DNA for the CDR3: TGTGCCAGCAGGCGGACAGAAAACTATGGCTACACCTTC.

The chain is built from TRBV5-3 and TRBJ2-3; tentative D call: TRBD2 (5 bases). TRBV5-3 is reported as an ORF; its role is uncertain. CDR3 length: 16 residues. V lost 2 bases to trimming and J lost 9 bases, with 22 bases between them. CDR3 region: CARSLPSAGLSGTQYF. The CDR3 DNA is TGTGCCAGAAGCTTACCTTCTGCGGGTTTATCGGGAACGCAGTATTTT.

The chain links TRBV5-4 to TRBJ2-3, with 7 bases that match TRBD2. Trimming cost V 2 bases and J 5 bases; bases outside gene matches: 5. Germline V gives CDR1 SGHNT, CDR2 YYREEE (reference sequence). The CDR3 totals 14 residues. The CDR3 protein is CASSFREAVDTQYF. CDR3 DNA sequence: TGTGCCAGCAGCTTTCGGGAGGCCGTAGATACGCAGTATTTT.

V and J are TRBV13 and TRBJ1-4; TRBD1 agrees at 7 bases. CDR1 is PRHDT, CDR2 FYEKMQ, per germline (reference sequence). The CDR3 sequence is 16 residues long. The V gene end was trimmed by 5 bases and the J gene end by 5 bases; junction bases not matched to a gene: 11. The CDR3 DNA follows: TGTGCCAGCAGCCTCCGATCGACAGGGAAAAATGAAAAACTGTTTTTT. Translated: CASSLRSTGKNEKLFF.

This clone has just one count. V is TRBV9 and J is TRBJ2-3; D is unresolved. Trimming cost V 7 bases and J 2 bases, with 14 bases left between them. Germline V CDR1 and CDR2: SGDLS, YYNGEE. The length of the CDR3 is 14 residues. In DNA, the CDR3 is TGTGCCAGCGGATCGGGTAGGGTCACAGATACGCAGTATTTT. Amino acids: CASGSGRVTDTQYF.

The chain carries TRBV5-1 and TRBJ2-1, with a weak D call TRBD1 (5 bases). This CDR3 comprises 14 residues. V gave up 1 base and J gave up 6 bases, with 11 bases separating them. Germline loops: CDR1 SGHRS, CDR2 YFSETQ. The CDR3 here is CASSLQSRGNEQFF. The DNA for the CDR3 is TGCGCCAGCAGCTTGCAGTCTAGGGGCAATGAGCAGTTCTTC.

This clone came up a few times. The CDR3 bases are TGTGCCAGCAGTTTATTGGGAGGGGGGGAGAAGCCTTTCTTT. Translation gives CASSLLGGGEKPFF. The chain carries TRBV28 and TRBJ1-1; D may be TRBD1 (6 bases). Trimming cost V 1 base and J 12 bases, with 18 bases left between them. CDR1 is MDHEN and CDR2 is SYDVKM in the germline V gene. This CDR3 spans 14 amino acids.

In this sample, this clone turned up a few times. The genes are TRBV18 and TRBJ2-7, with unresolved D. The CDR3 runs to 13 residues. Germline values: CDR1 KGHSH, CDR2 LQKENI. Trimming shortened V by 0 bases and J by 1 base, and 4 bases separated the two germline ends. The CDR3 region has the DNA TGTGCCAGCTCACCACCGGGTTCCTACGAGCAGTACTTC. Protein sequence: CASSPPGSYEQYF.

The DNA for the CDR3 is TGTGCCAGCAGTCCCTCCGGGGGAGTCCACTACAATGAGCAGTTCTTC. Translated, it gives CASSPSGGVHYNEQFF. The chain employs TRBV6-4 and TRBJ2-1, with D tentatively TRBD2 (6 bases). The CDR3 consists of 16 residues. Germline lookup yields CDR1 MRHNA and CDR2 SNTAGT. V shed 5 bases and J shed 3 bases, with 17 bases lying between them.

V gene TRBV9 combines with J gene TRBJ1-1, with TRBD1 as a possible D gene (6 bases). CDR3 length: 13 residues. Trimming took off 3 bases at V and 7 bases at J, with 13 bases between the two ends. CDR1 is SGDLS and CDR2 is YYNGEE in the germline V gene. This CDR3 is CASSDGGPGEAFF. CDR3 in DNA: TGTGCCAGCAGCGATGGGGGGCCCGGTGAAGCTTTCTTT. Combining the CDR3 with reference TRBV9 and TRBJ1-1 gives the whole variable domain DSGVTQTPKHLITATGQRVTLRCSPRSGDLSVYWYQQSLDQGLQFLIQYYNGEERAKGNILERFSAQQFPDLHSELNLSSLELGDSALYFCASSDGGPGEAFFGQGTRLTVV.

The rearrangement links TRBV4-3 to TRBJ2-7; weak D call: TRBD2 (6 bases). CDR1 and CDR2 (germline): LGHNA, YSLEER. Trimming stripped 6 bases from V and 2 bases from J, with 17 bases between. The CDR3 spans 15 residues. The CDR3 DNA sequence: TGCGCCAGCAGTTTCCGAGGCGGGAAGCCCTACGAGCAGTACTTC. Residues: CASSFRGGKPYEQYF.

The rearrangement uses TRBV2 and TRBJ1-5; TRBD1 matches 7 bases. V lost 6 bases to trimming and J lost 9 bases; unmatched junction nucleotides: 23. This CDR3 has 18 amino acids. The germline CDR1 and CDR2 sequences are SNHLY and FYNNEI. CDR3 region: CASRGGTKRTGPDGPQHF. CDR3 nucleotides: TGTGCCAGCAGAGGGGGGACGAAGAGGACAGGACCCGATGGGCCCCAGCATTTT.

The V gene is TRBV28, the J gene TRBJ2-7; D may be TRBD2 (5 bases). The V gene's germline CDR1 is MDHEN and CDR2 SYDVKM. This CDR3 is 15 amino acids long. V was pared by 3 bases and J by 5 bases, with 17 bases between. The CDR3 DNA reads as TGTGCCAGCAGTTTCTACTCTCTAGCTAGACACGAGCAGTACTTC. It yields the protein CASSFYSLARHEQYF.

The V call is TRBV11-2, the J call TRBJ2-1; TRBD2 matches 7 bases. Per the germline V gene, CDR1 is SGHAT and CDR2 is FQNNGV. This CDR3 is 18 amino acids long. V lost 2 bases to trimming and J lost 0 bases; unmatched junction nucleotides: 10. CDR3 in amino acids: CASSLFHTSASSYNEQFF. CDR3 nucleotides: TGTGCCAGCAGCTTATTCCATACTAGCGCTAGCTCCTACAATGAGCAGTTCTTC.

With respect to this clone: One junction end disagrees with the germline gene, perhaps due to a read error. V usage is TRBV4-1 and J usage is TRBJ2-1, with D unresolved. The CDR3 is 13 amino acids. CDR1 and CDR2 (germline): MGHRA, YSYEKL. The CDR3 loop is CASSLSSFNEQFF. In DNA form, the CDR3 reads TGCGCCAGCAGCCTTTCCTCCTTCAATGAGCAGTTCTTC.

CDR3 nucleotides: TGTGCCAGCAGCCTCTGGACAGGGGGCATCCAAGAGACCCAGTACTTC. As protein: CASSLWTGGIQETQYF. The chain links TRBV11-2 to TRBJ2-5; 11 bases match TRBD1. Trimming took 5 bases from V and 1 from J; bases not matched to a gene: 6. This CDR3 is built from 16 residues. The V gene's germline CDR1 is SGHAT and CDR2 FQNNGV.

This clone appeared a single time. This sequence joins TRBV5-5 and TRBJ2-5; TRBD1 matches 11 bases. Germline-derived CDR1 and CDR2 are SGHKS and YYEKEE (reference sequence). V lost 4 bases, J lost 1 base, and 15 bases stayed unmatched. The CDR3 runs 19 residues. The CDR3 DNA reads as TGTGCCAGCAGCCCCGGTAAAAGGACAGGGGGCATTCTCCAAGAGACCCAGTACTTC. Translation: CASSPGKRTGGILQETQYF.